Listed here are 24 T cell receptor beta chains from one sample, sequenced in a study of CD8 T cell repertoires and HIV-1 epitope variants. The assay was immunoSEQ multiplex PCR, and TCRdb's table has in-frame clones only and misses some. The data contain a few thousand clones, 65% to 75% of them singletons. Their target antigens are unknown. Sequences were obtained from cultured CD8+ T cells derived from PBMCs. The receptors come from a male donor with HIV.

This chain uses TRBV5-4 with TRBJ1-6; TRBD1 matches 7 bases. CDR3 length: 13 residues. Germline V CDR1 and CDR2: SGHNT, YYREEE (reference sequence). After removal of 10 bases from V and 3 bases from J, the junction contained 4 bases not matched to a gene. The CDR3, as DNA: TGTGCCTGGGACAGCGGCTATAATTCACCCCTCCACTTT. Translated: CAWDSGYNSPLHF.

The chain employs TRBV28 and TRBJ2-4, with 8 bases that match TRBD1. CDR3 length: 17 residues. Germline V gene sequence: CDR1 MDHEN, CDR2 SYDVKM. The V segment lost 7 bases and the J segment 3 bases; nucleotides outside the gene matches: 14. The CDR3 loop reads CASKQGAGWLGKNIQYF. CDR3 nucleotide sequence: TGTGCCAGCAAGCAGGGGGCGGGATGGTTGGGCAAAAACATTCAGTACTTC.

The rearrangement links TRBV7-9 to TRBJ2-6; 7 bases line up with TRBD1. CDR1 is SEHNR and CDR2 is FQNEAQ in the germline V gene (reference sequence). The CDR3 consists of 12 residues. The V segment lost 4 bases and the J segment 14 bases; nucleotides outside the gene matches: 5. CDR3 in amino acids: CASSYTGVLLTF. CDR3 coding DNA: TGTGCCAGCAGCTACACAGGGGTCCTCCTGACTTTC.

The J gene is TRBJ2-1, the V gene TRBV6-1, with D perhaps matching TRBD2 (6 bases). Germline V gene lookup returns CDR1 MNHNS and CDR2 SASEGT. This CDR3 is built from 16 residues. V was shortened by 2 bases and J by 4 bases, with 15 bases between the two germline ends. The CDR3 bases are TGTGCCAGCAGTGAAAGGTGGCTAGCGCCTTACAATGAGCAGTTCTTC. Translating gives CASSERWLAPYNEQFF.

The rearrangement uses TRBV11-3 and TRBJ2-5; 13 positions agree with TRBD2. Germline CDR1 is SGHNT and CDR2 is YENEEA. The CDR3 totals 15 residues. Trimming at V came to 5 bases and at J to 1 base, leaving 1 base not matched to a gene. The CDR3 sequence is CASSRTSGGQETQYF. The DNA for the CDR3 is TGTGCCAGCAGCCGGACTAGCGGGGGCCAAGAGACCCAGTACTTC.

The chain uses TRBV19 and TRBJ1-1, with D hard to call. Trimming removed 3 bases from V and 4 bases from J, with 9 bases in between. CDR3 size: 13 residues. Looked up from germline, CDR1 is LNHDA and CDR2 is SQIVND (reference sequence). The CDR3 region has the DNA TGTGCCAGTAGTATCGGCAGGAGCACTGAAGCTTTCTTT. It encodes CASSIGRSTEAFF. The whole variable domain, remainder taken from reference TRBV19 and TRBJ1-1, is DGGITQSPKYLFRKEGQNVTLSCEQNLNHDAMYWYRQDPGQGLRLIYYSQIVNDFQKGDIAEGYSVSREKKESFPLTVTSAQKNPTAFYLCASSIGRSTEAFFGQGTRLTVV.

The sample holds a few counts of this clone. The chain recombines TRBV2 with TRBJ2-7; a possible D gene is TRBD1 (5 bases). Per the germline V gene, CDR1 is SNHLY and CDR2 is FYNNEI. Trimming took off 6 bases at V and 7 bases at J, with 13 bases between the two ends. The CDR3 spans 12 residues. The CDR3 nucleotides are TGTGCCAGCAGGAAGGGCAGGGAAGAGCAGTACTTC. Protein product: CASRKGREEQYF.

This clone was detected only once. V usage is TRBV6-6 and J usage is TRBJ2-3, with 10 bases fitting TRBD2. V lost 5 bases and J lost 3; bases outside the gene matches: 2. This CDR3 has 14 residues. CDR1 is MNHNY, CDR2 SVGAGI, per germline (reference sequence). The CDR3 nucleotides read TGTGCCAGCAGTCTTAGCGGGGGGACAGATACGCAGTATTTT. This encodes CASSLSGGTDTQYF.

This clone has just one count. This chain connects TRBV11-2 to TRBJ2-5; the match to TRBD1 covers 10 bases. Germline V gene lookup returns CDR1 SGHAT and CDR2 FQNNGV. This CDR3 region has 15 residues. With 5 bases clipped from V and 1 base from J, the junction kept 4 bases outside the gene matches. The CDR3 nucleotides read TGTGCCAGCAGCCAGGGGACAGGGGCCCAAGAGACCCAGTACTTC. Translated: CASSQGTGAQETQYF.

This clone was observed a handful of times. The rearrangement uses TRBV27 and TRBJ2-7; 8 nucleotides match TRBD1. This CDR3 is built from 18 residues. The germline CDR1 and CDR2 sequences are MNHEY and SMNVEV (reference sequence). J lost 1 base, V lost 2 bases, and 13 bases had no gene match. CDR3 protein: CASSLHILGTGLSYEQYF. CDR3 DNA: TGTGCCAGCAGTTTACACATTCTCGGGACAGGTTTATCCTACGAGCAGTACTTC.

A few counts support this clone. The chain has TRBV7-9 and TRBJ1-2; D possibly corresponds to TRBD1 (6 bases). The germline gives CDR1 SEHNR, CDR2 FQNEAQ (reference sequence). This CDR3 has 14 amino acids. V shed 5 bases and J shed 5 bases, with 15 bases lying between them. The DNA of the CDR3 is TGTGCCAGCAGCCCCAGACAGGATATTTATGGCTACACCTTC. Translated: CASSPRQDIYGYTF. Combining the CDR3 with reference TRBV7-9 and TRBJ1-2 gives the whole variable domain DTGVSQNPRHKITKRGQNVTFRCDPISEHNRLYWYRQTLGQGPEFLTYFQNEAQLEKSRLLSDRFSAERPKGSFSTLEIQRTEQGDSAMYLCASSPRQDIYGYTFGSGTRLTVV.

This clone was seen only a few times. The chain is built from TRBV5-4 and TRBJ2-1, with 7 bases that match TRBD2. Germline V gene sequence: CDR1 SGHNT, CDR2 YYREEE (reference sequence). This CDR3 has 16 amino acids. V shed 6 bases and J 6 bases; nucleotides not matched to a gene: 15. The DNA of the CDR3 is TGTGCCAGCAACCCCTCGGGAGCGGGGATACGCAATGAGCAGTTCTTC. It translates to CASNPSGAGIRNEQFF.

This clone showed up just a few times. The chain recombines TRBV27 with TRBJ1-4, with D possibly being TRBD1 (6 bases). CDR3 length equals 15 residues. CDR1 is MNHEY and CDR2 is SMNVEV in the germline V gene (reference sequence). Trimming took off 5 bases at V and 6 bases at J, with 16 bases between the two ends. The CDR3 spells CASSPWTDEDEKLFF. CDR3 bases: TGTGCCAGCAGTCCTTGGACAGATGAGGATGAAAAACTGTTTTTT.

This chain joins TRBV7-2 and TRBJ1-3; D uncertain. This CDR3 has 14 residues. V shed 5 bases and J shed 0 bases, with 8 bases lying between them. Germline values: CDR1 SGHTA, CDR2 FQGNSA. The CDR3 spells CASSPVGSGNTIYF. The CDR3 nucleotides read TGTGCCAGCAGCCCGGTTGGCTCTGGAAACACCATATATTTT.

This chain uses TRBV29-1 with TRBJ2-7, with D unresolved. Germline CDR1 reads SQVTM; CDR2 reads ANQGSEA. CDR3 length: 13 amino acids. The V gene lost 4 bases and the J gene lost 0 bases, with 10 bases spanning the gap. CDR3 region: CSVVEPLSYEQYF. CDR3 DNA: TGCAGCGTTGTAGAGCCTCTCTCCTACGAGCAGTACTTC.

V is TRBV11-1 and J is TRBJ2-7; the match to TRBD2 covers 9 bases. V shed 1 base and J 2 bases; nucleotides not matched to a gene: 3. The germline gives CDR1 SGHAT, CDR2 FQDESV (reference sequence). This CDR3 has 15 amino acids. CDR3 bases: TGTGCCAGCAGCTTAGAAGCGGGGGGAACCTACGAGCAGTACTTC. This gives the protein CASSLEAGGTYEQYF.

The rearrangement links TRBV28 to TRBJ2-5; TRBD2 agrees at 9 bases. The CDR3 is 15 residues long. Germline V gives CDR1 MDHEN, CDR2 SYDVKM. Trimming removed 3 bases from V and 5 bases from J; junction bases left unmatched: 7. The CDR3 DNA reads as TGTGCCAGCAGTTTGAGCGGGGGGAAGGGGGAGACCCAGTACTTC. Its translation: CASSLSGGKGETQYF.

V and J are TRBV5-8 and TRBJ2-1, with a tentative D call TRBD2 (6 bases). Germline assignment: CDR1 SGHTS and CDR2 YDEGEE. V lost 4 bases, J lost 6 bases, and 8 bases lay in between. The CDR3 has 12 amino acids. In DNA form, the CDR3 reads TGTGCCAGCAGCCGGGACTTCAATGAGCAGTTCTTC. Translated, it gives CASSRDFNEQFF.

The V and J genes are TRBV11-3 and TRBJ2-1; TRBD2 might be the D (6 bases). The CDR3 has 14 residues. Per germline, CDR1 SGHNT and CDR2 YENEEA. Trimming cost V 5 bases and J 10 bases, with 18 bases left between them. CDR3 residues: CASSATSLQGEQFF. Written as DNA, the CDR3 is TGTGCCAGCAGCGCTACTAGCCTACAAGGAGAGCAGTTCTTC.

This rearrangement joins TRBV7-6 to TRBJ2-1, with TRBD2 matching over 10 bases. This CDR3 comprises 16 residues. Germline CDR1 is SGHVS and CDR2 is FNYEAQ. J lost 8 bases, V lost 1 base, and 8 bases had no gene match. The CDR3 DNA sequence: TGTGCCAGCAGCTTAGGGGGTAGCGGGGGGAAGGATGAGCAGTTCTTC. It translates to CASSLGGSGGKDEQFF.

This clone has just a few counts. The chain employs TRBV7-9 and TRBJ1-4, with D unclear. Germline-derived CDR1 and CDR2 are SEHNR and FQNEAQ (reference sequence). Trimming removed 2 bases at V and 3 bases at J, with 4 bases between. The CDR3 is 13 residues long. The CDR3 here is CASSLTSNEKLFF. In nucleotides, the CDR3 is TGTGCCAGCAGCTTAACATCTAATGAAAAACTGTTTTTT.

CDR3 bases: TGTGCCAGCAGCCACGGGACAGCCTCCTACAATGAGCAGTTCTTC. Translation gives CASSHGTASYNEQFF. The V gene is TRBV7-2, the J gene TRBJ2-1; 7 nucleotides agree with TRBD1. This CDR3 is built from 15 residues. Per the germline V gene, CDR1 is SGHTA and CDR2 is FQGNSA. The V gene end was trimmed by 5 bases and the J gene end by 0 bases; junction bases not matched to a gene: 4.

The V and J genes are TRBV6-1 and TRBJ2-1; D is perhaps TRBD1 (5 bases). This CDR3 region has 17 residues. Trimming cost V 2 bases and J 7 bases, with 21 bases left between them. The V gene's germline CDR1 is MNHNS and CDR2 SASEGT. The CDR3 protein is CASSEWGGVSPGNEQFF. CDR3 in DNA: TGTGCCAGCAGTGAATGGGGTGGTGTCTCCCCAGGGAATGAGCAGTTCTTC.

The chain recombines TRBV9 with TRBJ1-1; D may be TRBD1 (6 bases). V was shortened by 1 base and J by 3 bases, with 10 bases between the two germline ends. Germline CDR1 SGDLS, CDR2 YYNGEE. The CDR3 consists of 14 residues. CDR3 sequence: CASSVRGDDTEAFF. CDR3 nucleotides: TGTGCCAGCAGCGTAAGGGGGGACGACACTGAAGCTTTCTTT.